This record concerns one T cell receptor beta chain sequence. The repertoire was sequenced with immunoSEQ multiplex PCR; TCRdb's copy has only in-frame clones and lacks some. This table has tens of thousands of clones, around 89% appearing once. These data originate in a study of lymphopenia after photon versus proton radiotherapy. This CDR3 has 16 amino acids. V was clipped by 5 bases and J by 4 bases; unmatched bases: 11. Germline V gene data show CDR1 as LNHNV and CDR2 as YYDKDF (reference sequence). This rearrangement joins TRBV15 to TRBJ1-5; 7 positions agree with TRBD1. The source is a man older than 75 with esophageal cancer. The sample consisted of peripheral blood, taken from a patient treated with proton-based radiotherapy. CDR3 nucleotide sequence: TGTGCCACCAGCGGCCTTACGGGACAGATTAATCAGCCCCAGCATTTT. Protein sequence: CATSGLTGQINQPQHF. Together with reference TRBV15 and TRBJ1-5, the CDR3 gives the full variable domain: DAMVIQNPRYQVTQFGKPVTLSCSQTLNHNVMYWYQQKSSQAPKLLFHYYDKDFNNEADTPDNFQSRRPNTSFCFLDIRSPGLGDTAMYLCATSGLTGQINQPQHFGDGTRLSIL.